One and the same sample provided the 25 T cell receptor beta chains below, sequenced in a study of T cell clones after liver transplantation. Here immunoSEQ multiplex PCR was the method, and the copy in TCRdb shows in-frame clones only, minus some. This sample has approximately 75,000 clones, with roughly 80% found just once. Here the sequenced sample was CD4+ T cells from blood, taken 12 months after liver transplant. The receptors come from a human patient who received a liver transplant. Some T cells may have originated in the graft donor.

The chain links TRBV29-1 to TRBJ2-3; D could derive from TRBD1 or TRBD2 (5 bases each). Germline values: CDR1 SQVTM, CDR2 ANQGSEA. The ends were cut back, 8 bases at V and 1 base at J, with 16 bases in the middle. This CDR3 is built from 14 residues. CDR3 DNA sequence: TGCAGCTCACGGGGCAGGAGTCGCACAGATACGCAGTATTTT. It encodes CSSRGRSRTDTQYF.

This clone has only a few counts. The chain has TRBV28 and TRBJ2-1, with D perhaps matching TRBD1 (5 bases). The germline V gene encodes CDR1 MDHEN and CDR2 SYDVKM. The CDR3 covers 12 residues. V lost 2 bases, J lost 11 bases, and 10 bases lay in between. CDR3 nucleotides: TGTGCCAGCAGTTTAGGGGCCTACAAGCAGTTCTTC. Translating gives CASSLGAYKQFF.

V gene TRBV29-1 combines with J gene TRBJ1-1; D gene unclear. The V end lost 4 bases, the J end lost 2 bases, and 17 bases lay between the germline ends. The CDR3 has 15 residues. Germline CDR1 and CDR2: SQVTM and ANQGSEA. The DNA of the CDR3 is TGCAGCGTTGCGTTTACAGCCGCACTTAACACTGAAGCTTTCTTT. Amino acids: CSVAFTAALNTEAFF.

The chain recombines TRBV9 with TRBJ2-1; possibly TRBD2 for D (7 bases). CDR3 length: 15 residues. Trimming took 6 bases from V and 0 from J, leaving 13 bases between them. Germline CDR1 and CDR2: SGDLS and YYNGEE. Written as DNA, the CDR3 is TGTGCCAGCACTAAAGGGGGGGGCTCCTACAATGAGCAGTTCTTC. This encodes CASTKGGGSYNEQFF.

J is TRBJ2-7 and V is TRBV6-1; D call uncertain. V was pared by 5 bases and J by 7 bases, with 12 bases between. The CDR3 loop spans 12 amino acids. Germline V lookup: CDR1 MNHNS, CDR2 SASEGT. CDR3 loop: CASSITAREQYF. DNA for the CDR3: TGTGCCAGCAGTATTACGGCTCGGGAGCAGTACTTC.

J is TRBJ1-3 and V is TRBV5-8, with D tentatively TRBD1 (6 bases). There are 18 residues in the CDR3. V lost 3 bases, J lost 1 base, and 20 bases lay in between. Germline assignment: CDR1 SGHTS and CDR2 YDEGEE. In nucleotides, the CDR3 is TGTGCCAGCAGCTCACAGGGCTCCTTAATGTCGTCTGGAAACACCATATATTTT. This encodes CASSSQGSLMSSGNTIYF.

The chain has TRBV11-2 and TRBJ1-3; D is possibly TRBD1 (5 bases). Between the trimmed V and J ends, which lost 1 base and 0 bases, there was a span of 10 bases. The CDR3 extends over 16 amino acids. Per germline, CDR1 SGHAT and CDR2 FQNNGV. CDR3 sequence (DNA): TGTGCCAGCAGCTTAGCCTGGGGGTTCTCTGGAAACACCATATATTTT. It specifies CASSLAWGFSGNTIYF.

This chain uses TRBV7-8 with TRBJ1-5; 9 nucleotides agree with TRBD1. The ends lost 0 bases at V and 7 bases at J; junction bases unmatched: 7. This CDR3 contains 16 residues. Germline lookup yields CDR1 SGHVS and CDR2 FQNEAQ. CDR3 coding DNA: TGTGCCAGCAGCTTAGCCCTTGACAGGGGGAGCCAGCCCCAGCATTTT. Its translation is CASSLALDRGSQPQHF.

In its sample, this clone was seen once. This chain joins TRBV5-1 and TRBJ1-3; D not resolved. The germline V gene encodes CDR1 SGHRS and CDR2 YFSETQ. This CDR3 has 14 amino acids. Trimming pared 0 bases from V and 0 bases from J, leaving 4 bases between. CDR3 DNA sequence: TGCGCCAGCAGCTTGGCCCCCTCTGGAAACACCATATATTTT. It yields the protein CASSLAPSGNTIYF.

J is TRBJ2-3 and V is TRBV7-8; D might be TRBD1 (6 bases). Germline lookup yields CDR1 SGHVS and CDR2 FQNEAQ. The CDR3 loop spans 16 amino acids. Trimming shortened V by 4 bases and J by 6 bases, and 20 bases separated the two germline ends. The CDR3 DNA sequence: TGTGCCAGCAGCTCGACAGGAGAGCGGAAGGTCGATACGCAGTATTTT. Translation: CASSSTGERKVDTQYF.

This chain links TRBV21-1 with TRBJ2-1; the tabulated D call, TRBD2, remains unverified against the DNA. TRBV21-1 is flagged as a pseudogene. This CDR3 spans 17 amino acids. CDR3 sequence reads: CASSTTGSGRAYNEQFF. The CDR3 coding sequence is TGTGCCAGCAGCACAACAGGAAGCGGGAGGGCCTACAATGAGCAGTTCTTC.

The gene calls are TRBV19 and TRBJ2-7, with TRBD1 as a possible D gene (6 bases). V lost 1 base and J 2 bases, leaving 12 bases between the germline ends. Germline V gene lookup returns CDR1 LNHDA and CDR2 SQIVND (reference sequence). CDR3 length: 15 amino acids. This CDR3 is CASSIADRNTYEQYF. CDR3 bases: TGTGCCAGTAGTATAGCGGACAGAAACACCTACGAGCAGTACTTC.

The chain has TRBV29-1 and TRBJ1-2; 10 nucleotides line up with TRBD1. CDR3 length: 13 amino acids. Trimming took 4 bases from V and 3 from J; bases not matched to a gene: 2. Germline CDR1 and CDR2: SQVTM and ANQGSEA. CDR3 bases: TGCAGCGTTGCCGGGACAGGGGACTATGGCTACACCTTC. Translating gives CSVAGTGDYGYTF.

The chain has TRBV7-2 and TRBJ2-7; the D gene is possibly TRBD2 (6 bases). CDR1 and CDR2 (germline): SGHTA, FQGNSA. The CDR3 is made up of 15 amino acids. Deletions cut 5 bases from V and 2 bases from J, with 16 bases between. CDR3 bases: TGTGCCAGCAGCCCCGGGCGGAGGGTGGCCTACGAGCAGTACTTC. It codes for CASSPGRRVAYEQYF.

The chain recombines TRBV5-1 with TRBJ1-2; D might be TRBD1 (5 bases). Per germline, CDR1 SGHRS and CDR2 YFSETQ. CDR3 size: 14 residues. Between the trimmed V and J ends, which lost 2 bases and 4 bases, there was a span of 12 bases. CDR3 DNA sequence: TGCGCCAGCAGCTTTGGGTCAGGGTCCTATGGCTACACCTTC. It is translated as CASSFGSGSYGYTF.

This sequence joins TRBV19 and TRBJ2-1; the D is unclear. The CDR3 spans 16 residues. CDR1 and CDR2 from the germline V gene are LNHDA and SQIVND (reference sequence). The ends were cut back, 4 bases at V and 9 bases at J, with 22 bases in the middle. CDR3 region: CASSTLANIRVLEQFF. CDR3 DNA: TGTGCCAGTAGTACACTCGCGAATATTCGGGTACTTGAGCAGTTCTTC.

The chain is built from TRBV6-1 and TRBJ1-1; D uncertain. Germline V gene data show CDR1 as MNHNS and CDR2 as SASEGT. The CDR3 has 14 residues. V was clipped by 2 bases and J by 0 bases, with 7 bases between them. The CDR3 region is CASSEYAVNTEAFF. The DNA of the CDR3 is TGTGCCAGCAGTGAATATGCGGTGAACACTGAAGCTTTCTTT.

The rearrangement links TRBV6-5 to TRBJ1-5, with a tentative D call TRBD1 (5 bases). The CDR3 runs 14 residues. Trimming took off 2 bases at V and 2 bases at J, with 7 bases between the two ends. CDR1 is MNHEY, CDR2 SVGAGI, per germline. The CDR3 DNA sequence: TGTGCCAGCAGTTACGGGGGAGGCAATCAGCCCCAGCATTTT. It translates to CASSYGGGNQPQHF.

V and J are TRBV29-1 and TRBJ2-7; D remains unclear. Germline assignment: CDR1 SQVTM and CDR2 ANQGSEA. With 7 bases removed from V and 2 bases from J, the gap between germline ends came to 12 bases. The CDR3 totals 12 residues. CDR3 region: CSANLGTYEQYF. The CDR3 coding sequence is TGCAGCGCAAACCTAGGAACCTACGAGCAGTACTTC.

The chain recombines TRBV5-1 with TRBJ2-1, with 11 bases that match TRBD2. J gave up 7 bases and V 4 bases, and 10 bases lay outside the gene matches. The CDR3 spans 16 residues. Germline V gene lookup returns CDR1 SGHRS and CDR2 YFSETQ. As DNA, the CDR3 is TGCGCCAGCAGCCCGTTAGCGGGGGGGGGTGAGAATGAGCAGTTCTTC. This encodes CASSPLAGGGENEQFF.

The V gene is TRBV5-5, the J gene TRBJ2-1; D is perhaps TRBD2 (5 bases). Germline loops: CDR1 SGHKS, CDR2 YYEKEE (reference sequence). The CDR3 is 13 amino acids. Trimming shortened V by 1 base and J by 8 bases, and 10 bases separated the two germline ends. The CDR3 DNA reads TGTGCCAGCAGCTTGACTCCGGAGGATGAGCAGTTCTTC. It yields the protein CASSLTPEDEQFF.

The J gene is TRBJ2-3, the V gene TRBV7-3, with TRBD2 matching over 9 bases. V was pared by 5 bases and J by 4 bases, with 7 bases of the junction left unmatched. The CDR3 covers 15 residues. CDR1 and CDR2 from the germline V gene are SGHTA and FQGTGA. The CDR3 is CASSLGGRASDTQYF. Written as DNA, the CDR3 is TGTGCCAGCAGCCTGGGCGGGAGGGCCTCAGATACGCAGTATTTT.

The chain has TRBV5-4 and TRBJ2-1; possibly TRBD1 for D (6 bases). CDR3 length: 15 amino acids. Deletions cut 2 bases from V and 4 bases from J, with 13 bases between. The germline V gene encodes CDR1 SGHNT and CDR2 YYREEE (reference sequence). CDR3 DNA sequence: TGTGCCAGCAGCTTTGGACAGTGGGCTTACAATGAGCAGTTCTTC. Its protein is CASSFGQWAYNEQFF.

The chain employs TRBV5-1 and TRBJ2-1; 10 nucleotides line up with TRBD2. Germline V lookup: CDR1 SGHRS, CDR2 YFSETQ. This CDR3 has 16 residues. J was trimmed by 8 bases and V by 4 bases; bases with no gene match: 12. This CDR3 reads CASSTSPSGRGDEQFF. The CDR3 DNA reads TGCGCCAGCAGCACCTCCCCTAGCGGGAGAGGAGATGAGCAGTTCTTC.

The gene calls are TRBV2 and TRBJ1-5, with D possibly TRBD1 on 6 matching bases. Germline V CDR1 and CDR2: SNHLY, FYNNEI. The CDR3 spans 14 residues. V was cut by 5 bases and J by 2 bases, with 10 bases left in between. CDR3 DNA: TGTGCCAGCAGTAAGGACAGCCGCAATCAGCCCCAGCATTTT. Protein: CASSKDSRNQPQHF.